This is a list of T cell receptor beta chains from one sample in a study of blood T cell repertoires in COVID-19. Here immunoSEQ multiplex PCR was the method, and the copy in TCRdb shows in-frame clones only, minus some. Here the sample spans more than 150,000 clones, about four fifths being singletons. The material sequenced was peripheral blood. The receptors shown here come from a woman older than 75 with COVID-19, enrolled during active disease. Each CDR3 is given with its conserved first and last residue. The D gene is left open where the match is weak. Rows may omit the clone size; those that give it use once, few, many or a size class.

TRBV5-6,TRBJ2-5,NA,TRBD2,13,TGTGCCAGCAGAAAGGGACTAGCGGAGACCCAGTACTTC,CASRKGLAETQYF
TRBV14,TRBJ2-1,NA,NA,16,TGTGCCAGCAGCCCTTATCCAGAGGTCTTCTACAATGAGCAGTTCTTC,CASSPYPEVFYNEQFF
TRBV29-1,TRBJ2-3,NA,NA,10,TGCAGCGGCGCAGGGAGGACGCAGTATTTT,CSGAGRTQYF
TRBV5-1,TRBJ2-2,NA,NA,15,TGCGCCAGCAGCTTGGGACTAGTGGACACCGGGGAGCTGTTTTTT,CASSLGLVDTGELFF
TRBV9,TRBJ1-3,NA,TRBD1,15,TGTGCCAGCAGCGTGGACAGGGGAGGCGGCGACACCATATATTTT,CASSVDRGGGDTIYF
TRBV5-1,TRBJ1-1,NA,NA,15,TGCGCCAGCAGTTCCATCGGGACTGCGAACACTGAAGCTTTCTTT,CASSSIGTANTEAFF
TRBV19,TRBJ1-1,once,TRBD1,17,TGTGCCAGTAGGTTTAGTAGGTCAGGACAGGCGAACACTGAAGCTTTCTTT,CASRFSRSGQANTEAFF
TRBV7-2,TRBJ2-1,NA,TRBD2,15,TGTGCCAGCAGCATAACTAGCGGGAGGGCCTTTGAGCAGTTCTTC,CASSITSGRAFEQFF
TRBV19,TRBJ1-3,NA,NA,15,TGTGCCAGTAGAACCCGACAGGACTCTGGAAACACCATATATTTT,CASRTRQDSGNTIYF
TRBV14,TRBJ2-7,NA,TRBD1,16,TGTGCCAGCAGCCATTTCCGGGACAGGTCTCCCTACGAGCAGTACTTC,CASSHFRDRSPYEQYF
TRBV15,TRBJ2-7,NA,NA,15,TGTGCCACCAGCAGAGATCCCCTACAGGGCCACGAGCAGTACTTC,CATSRDPLQGHEQYF
TRBV4-2,TRBJ1-4,NA,NA,17,TGTGCCAGCAGCCAAGATTGGGCCTATGCAACTAATGAAAAACTGTTTTTT,CASSQDWAYATNEKLFF
TRBV28,TRBJ1-2,NA,TRBD1,14,TGTGCCAGCAGTTGGACAGGGGATTACTATGGCTACACCTTC,CASSWTGDYYGYTF
TRBV6-1,TRBJ2-1,NA,TRBD2,15,TGTGCCAGCAGTGAAGGACTAGCGGTCTACAATGAGCAGTTCTTC,CASSEGLAVYNEQFF
TRBV19,TRBJ1-5,NA,NA,13,TGTGCCAGCCAGGCAGGGCGGCGTCAGCCCCAGCATTTT,CASQAGRRQPQHF
TRBV23-1,TRBJ1-5,NA,TRBD1,17,TGCGCCAGCAGTCAATCAAGGCCCGAGACAGGGGATCAGCCCCAGCATTTT,CASSQSRPETGDQPQHF
TRBV4-2,TRBJ1-1,NA,NA,11,TGTGCCAGCAGCCTATACACTGAAGCTTTCTTT,CASSLYTEAFF
TRBV5-6,TRBJ2-3,NA,NA,15,TGTGCCAGCAGCCTCCCGAGGAAGAGCACAGATACGCAGTATTTT,CASSLPRKSTDTQYF
TRBV5-1,TRBJ2-7,once,NA,14,TGCGCCAGCAGCTTGGCCCCTCAGTACTACGAGCAGTACTTC,CASSLAPQYYEQYF
TRBV18,TRBJ1-2,NA,NA,14,TGTGCCAGCTCACCCCTGGACAAGTCCTATGGCTACACCTTC,CASSPLDKSYGYTF